This T cell receptor (beta chain) derives from a study of blood T cell repertoires in COVID-19. Whole-study context: Samples came from the United States, Italy and Spain, spanning acute and convalescent COVID-19.

Individuals drawn from under 30 US areas were about 18 to 95 years old. Recovered participants had two consecutive negative NP/OP PCR tests, healthcare professional clearance, or symptom resolution. The CDR3 runs to 13 residues. In germline, CDR1 is SGHDN, CDR2 FVKESK. The V and J ends lost 6 bases and 9 bases, in that order; junction bases with no gene match: 5. In the original processing: Nucleated cell counts were estimated from reference gene primer amplification. Clones were sequenced by immunoSEQ multiplex PCR, and TCRdb holds only the in-frame ones, with some missing. That table supplies the V and J calls and clone size; D and trimming were determined from the DNA. The data hold about 180,000 clones, with 87% observed a single time.

The V call is TRBV14, the J call TRBJ2-2; 9 bases fit TRBD2. The sequenced sample was PBMCs or T cells enriched from blood (not recorded which). The clonotype was recovered from a woman aged 45-65 years who had recovered from COVID-19. The DNA of the CDR3 is TGTGCCAGCAGTAATAGCGGGAGTTGGGAGCTGTTTTTT. Protein: CASSNSGSWELFF.